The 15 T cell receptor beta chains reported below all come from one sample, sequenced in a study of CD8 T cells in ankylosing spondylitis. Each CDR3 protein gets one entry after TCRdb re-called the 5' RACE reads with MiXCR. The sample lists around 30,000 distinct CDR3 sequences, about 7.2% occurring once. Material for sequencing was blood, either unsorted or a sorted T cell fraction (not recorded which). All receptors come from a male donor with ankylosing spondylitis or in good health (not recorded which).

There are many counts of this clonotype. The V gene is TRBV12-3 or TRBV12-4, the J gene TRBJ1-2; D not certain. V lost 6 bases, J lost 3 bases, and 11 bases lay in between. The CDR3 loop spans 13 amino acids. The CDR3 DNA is TGTGCCAGCAGCCCAAACACAGACTATGGCTACACCTTC. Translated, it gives CASSPNTDYGYTF.

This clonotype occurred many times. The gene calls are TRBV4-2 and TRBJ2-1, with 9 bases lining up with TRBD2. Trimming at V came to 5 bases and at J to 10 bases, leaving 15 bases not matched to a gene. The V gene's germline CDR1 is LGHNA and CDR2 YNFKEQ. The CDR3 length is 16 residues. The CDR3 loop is CASSKAGLANLGEQFF. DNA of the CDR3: TGTGCCAGCAGCAAAGCGGGACTAGCTAATTTGGGAGAGCAGTTCTTC.

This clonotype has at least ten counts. CDR3 DNA: TGTGCCAGCAGCTCCTCTAGCGGGAGTTACTACGAGCAGTACTTC. It is translated as CASSSSSGSYYEQYF. The V gene is TRBV7-8, the J gene TRBJ2-7, with 10 bases matching TRBD2. Per the germline V gene, CDR1 is SGHVS and CDR2 is FQNEAQ. The CDR3 covers 15 residues. V was clipped by 4 bases and J by 3 bases; unmatched bases: 6.

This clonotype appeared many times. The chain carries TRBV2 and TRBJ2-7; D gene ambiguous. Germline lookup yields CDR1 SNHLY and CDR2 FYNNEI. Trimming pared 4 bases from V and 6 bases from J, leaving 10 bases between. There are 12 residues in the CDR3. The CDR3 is CASSVMISEQYF. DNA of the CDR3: TGTGCCAGCAGTGTGATGATCTCCGAGCAGTACTTC.

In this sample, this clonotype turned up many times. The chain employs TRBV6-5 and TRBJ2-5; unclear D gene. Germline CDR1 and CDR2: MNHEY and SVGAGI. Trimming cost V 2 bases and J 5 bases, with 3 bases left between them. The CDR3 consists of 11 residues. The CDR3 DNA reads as TGTGCCAGCAGTTACGGGGAGACCCAGTACTTC. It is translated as CASSYGETQYF.

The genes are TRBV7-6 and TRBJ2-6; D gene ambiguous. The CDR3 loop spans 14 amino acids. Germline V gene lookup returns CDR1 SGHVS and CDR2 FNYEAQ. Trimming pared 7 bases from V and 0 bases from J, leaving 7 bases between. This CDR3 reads CASKADSGANVLTF. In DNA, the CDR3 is TGTGCCAGCAAGGCGGACTCTGGGGCCAACGTCCTGACTTTC.

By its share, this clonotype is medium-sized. CDR3 sequence reads: CASGSLAGAFDEQFF. DNA of the CDR3: TGTGCTAGTGGCTCACTAGCGGGAGCATTCGATGAGCAGTTCTTC. The chain carries TRBV12-5 and TRBJ2-1; 11 bases fit TRBD2. From germline, CDR1 is LGHNT and CDR2 FRNRAP. CDR3 length: 15 amino acids. The J segment lost 8 bases and the V segment lost 6 bases, leaving 9 bases of the junction unmatched.

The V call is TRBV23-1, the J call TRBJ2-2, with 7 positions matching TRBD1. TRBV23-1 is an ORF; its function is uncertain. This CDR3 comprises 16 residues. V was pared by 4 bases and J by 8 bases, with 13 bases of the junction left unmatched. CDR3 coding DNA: TGCGCCAGCAGTCCCTTAGACAGGGATCTCGTAGGGGAGCTGTTTTTT. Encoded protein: CASSPLDRDLVGELFF.

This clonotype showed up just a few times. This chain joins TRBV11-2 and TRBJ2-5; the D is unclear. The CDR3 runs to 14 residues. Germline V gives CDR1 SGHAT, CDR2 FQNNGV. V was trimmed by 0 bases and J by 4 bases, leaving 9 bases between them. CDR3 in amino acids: CASSLDRHGETQYF. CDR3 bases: TGTGCCAGCAGCTTAGACAGGCACGGAGAGACCCAGTACTTC.

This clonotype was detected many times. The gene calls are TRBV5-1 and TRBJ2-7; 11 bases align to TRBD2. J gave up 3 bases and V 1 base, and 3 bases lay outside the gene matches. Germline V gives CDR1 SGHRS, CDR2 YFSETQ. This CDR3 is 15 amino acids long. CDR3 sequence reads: CASSLKTSGSYEQYF. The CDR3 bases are TGCGCCAGCAGCTTGAAAACTAGCGGGAGCTACGAGCAGTACTTC.

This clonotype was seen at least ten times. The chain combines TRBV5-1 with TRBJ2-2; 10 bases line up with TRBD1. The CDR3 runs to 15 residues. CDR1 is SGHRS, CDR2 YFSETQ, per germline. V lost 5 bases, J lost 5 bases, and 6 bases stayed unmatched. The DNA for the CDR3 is TGCGCCAGCAGTTTGCGACAGGGGGCGACCGGGGAGCTGTTTTTT. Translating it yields CASSLRQGATGELFF. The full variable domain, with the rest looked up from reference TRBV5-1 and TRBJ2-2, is KAGVTQTPRYLIKTRGQQVTLSCSPISGHRSVSWYQQTPGQGLQFLFEYFSETQRNKGNFPGRFSGRQFSNSRSEMNVSTLELGDSALYLCASSLRQGATGELFFGEGSRLTVL.

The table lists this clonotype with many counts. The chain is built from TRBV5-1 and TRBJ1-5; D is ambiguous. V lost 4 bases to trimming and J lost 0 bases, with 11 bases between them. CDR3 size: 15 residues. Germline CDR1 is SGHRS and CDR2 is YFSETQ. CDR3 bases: TGCGCCAGCAGCATTGACGGATATAGCAATCAGCCCCAGCATTTT. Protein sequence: CASSIDGYSNQPQHF.

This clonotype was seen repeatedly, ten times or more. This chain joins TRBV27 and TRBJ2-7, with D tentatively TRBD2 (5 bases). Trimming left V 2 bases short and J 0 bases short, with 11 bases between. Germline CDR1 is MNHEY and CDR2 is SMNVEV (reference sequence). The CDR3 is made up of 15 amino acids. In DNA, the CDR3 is TGTGCCAGCAGTTTAGGGCGGGTTCCCTCCTACGAGCAGTACTTC. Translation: CASSLGRVPSYEQYF.

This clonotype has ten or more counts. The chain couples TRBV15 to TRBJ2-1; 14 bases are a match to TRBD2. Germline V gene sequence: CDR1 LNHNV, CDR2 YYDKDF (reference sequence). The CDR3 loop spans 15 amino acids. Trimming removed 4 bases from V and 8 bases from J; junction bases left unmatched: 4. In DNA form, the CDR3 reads TGTGCCACCAGCACCGGGACTAGCGGGAGCCATGAGCAGTTCTTC. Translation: CATSTGTSGSHEQFF.

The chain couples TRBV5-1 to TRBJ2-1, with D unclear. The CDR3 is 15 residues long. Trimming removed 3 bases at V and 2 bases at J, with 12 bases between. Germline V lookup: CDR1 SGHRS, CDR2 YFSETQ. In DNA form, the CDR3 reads TGCGCCAGCAGCTACGGCGGAGTTGCCTACAATGAGCAGTTCTTC. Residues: CASSYGGVAYNEQFF.